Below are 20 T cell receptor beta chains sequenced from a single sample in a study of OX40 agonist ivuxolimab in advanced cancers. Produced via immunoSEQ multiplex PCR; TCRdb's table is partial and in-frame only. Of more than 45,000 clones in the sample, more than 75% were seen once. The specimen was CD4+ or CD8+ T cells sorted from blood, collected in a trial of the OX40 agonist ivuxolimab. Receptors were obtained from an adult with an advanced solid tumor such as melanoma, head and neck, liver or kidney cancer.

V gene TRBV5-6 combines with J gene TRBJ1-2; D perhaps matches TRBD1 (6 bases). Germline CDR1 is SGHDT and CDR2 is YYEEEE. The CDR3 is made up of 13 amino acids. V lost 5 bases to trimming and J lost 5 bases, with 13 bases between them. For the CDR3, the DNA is TGTGCCAGCAGATTACAGGGAGGGTATGGCTACACCTTC. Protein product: CASRLQGGYGYTF.

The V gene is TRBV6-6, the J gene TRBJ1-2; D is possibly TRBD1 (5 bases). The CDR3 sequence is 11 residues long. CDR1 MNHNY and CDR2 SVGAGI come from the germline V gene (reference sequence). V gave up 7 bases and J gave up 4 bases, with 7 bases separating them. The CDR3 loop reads CASTGGYGYTF. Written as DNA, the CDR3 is TGTGCCAGCACCGGGGGCTATGGCTACACCTTC.

CDR3 coding DNA: TGCGCCAGCAGCCAATACCGGGACAGCAATCAGCCCCAGCATTTT. The encoded protein is CASSQYRDSNQPQHF. The J gene is TRBJ1-5, the V gene TRBV4-1; TRBD1 is a possible D gene (5 bases). This CDR3 has 15 amino acids. CDR1 and CDR2 from the germline V gene are MGHRA and YSYEKL. Trimming took 2 bases from V and 1 from J, leaving 9 bases between them.

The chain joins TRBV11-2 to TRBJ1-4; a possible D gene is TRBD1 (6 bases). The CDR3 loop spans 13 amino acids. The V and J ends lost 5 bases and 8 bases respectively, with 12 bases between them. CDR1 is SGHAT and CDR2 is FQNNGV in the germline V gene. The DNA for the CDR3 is TGTGCCAGCAGCCCAGGGGCATGGGAAAAACTGTTTTTT. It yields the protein CASSPGAWEKLFF.

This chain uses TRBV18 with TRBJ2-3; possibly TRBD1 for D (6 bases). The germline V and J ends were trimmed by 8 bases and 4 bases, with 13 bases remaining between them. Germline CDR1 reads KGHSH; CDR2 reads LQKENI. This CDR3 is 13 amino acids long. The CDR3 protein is CASRAGTSDTQYF. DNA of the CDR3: TGTGCCAGCCGAGCCGGGACATCAGATACGCAGTATTTT.

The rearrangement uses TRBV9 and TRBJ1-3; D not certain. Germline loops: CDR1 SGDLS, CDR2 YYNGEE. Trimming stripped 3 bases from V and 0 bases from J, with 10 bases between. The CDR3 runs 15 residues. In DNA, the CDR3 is TGTGCCAGCAGCGCCGACTCTCGCTCTGGAAACACCATATATTTT. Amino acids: CASSADSRSGNTIYF.

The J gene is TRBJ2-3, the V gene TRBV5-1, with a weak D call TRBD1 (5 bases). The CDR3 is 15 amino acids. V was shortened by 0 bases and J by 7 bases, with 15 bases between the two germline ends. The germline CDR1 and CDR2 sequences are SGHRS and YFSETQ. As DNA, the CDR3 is TGCGCCAGCAGCTTGGCAGGGTCCCCGGAGAATACGCAGTATTTT. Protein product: CASSLAGSPENTQYF.

CDR3 sequence (DNA): TGCGCCAGCAGCTTGGGGTCACAACAAGAGACCCAGTACTTC. Its translation: CASSLGSQQETQYF. The chain carries TRBV5-1 and TRBJ2-5; D is ambiguous. Looked up from germline, CDR1 is SGHRS and CDR2 is YFSETQ. V was cut by 0 bases and J by 2 bases, with 8 bases left in between. The CDR3 consists of 14 residues.

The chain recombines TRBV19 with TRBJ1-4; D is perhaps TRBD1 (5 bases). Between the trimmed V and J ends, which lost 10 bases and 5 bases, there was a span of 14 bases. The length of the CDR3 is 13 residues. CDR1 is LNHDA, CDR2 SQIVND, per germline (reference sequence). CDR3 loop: CATATGGNEKLFF. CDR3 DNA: TGTGCCACCGCTACGGGGGGGAATGAAAAACTGTTTTTT.

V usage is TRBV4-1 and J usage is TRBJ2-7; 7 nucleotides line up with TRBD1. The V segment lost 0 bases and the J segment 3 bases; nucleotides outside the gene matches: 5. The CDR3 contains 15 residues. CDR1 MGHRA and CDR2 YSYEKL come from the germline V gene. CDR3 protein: CASSQDRGTYYEQYF. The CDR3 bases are TGCGCCAGCAGCCAAGACAGGGGGACGTACTACGAGCAGTACTTC.

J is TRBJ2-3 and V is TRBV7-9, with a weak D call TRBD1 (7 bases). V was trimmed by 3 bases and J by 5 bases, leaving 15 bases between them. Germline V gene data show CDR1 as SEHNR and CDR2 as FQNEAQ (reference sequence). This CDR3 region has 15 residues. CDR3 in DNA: TGTGCCAGCAGCTTGCAGGGGGGCGCACGAGATACGCAGTATTTT. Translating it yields CASSLQGGARDTQYF. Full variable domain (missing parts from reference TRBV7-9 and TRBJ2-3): DTGVSQNPRHKITKRGQNVTFRCDPISEHNRLYWYRQTLGQGPEFLTYFQNEAQLEKSRLLSDRFSAERPKGSFSTLEIQRTEQGDSAMYLCASSLQGGARDTQYFGPGTRLTVL.

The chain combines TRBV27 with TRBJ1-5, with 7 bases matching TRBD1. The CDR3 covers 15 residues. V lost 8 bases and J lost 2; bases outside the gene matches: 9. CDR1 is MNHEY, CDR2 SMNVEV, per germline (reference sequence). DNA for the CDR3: TGTGCCAGCGGTGTGACAGGGTTGGGCAATCAGCCCCAGCATTTT. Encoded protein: CASGVTGLGNQPQHF.

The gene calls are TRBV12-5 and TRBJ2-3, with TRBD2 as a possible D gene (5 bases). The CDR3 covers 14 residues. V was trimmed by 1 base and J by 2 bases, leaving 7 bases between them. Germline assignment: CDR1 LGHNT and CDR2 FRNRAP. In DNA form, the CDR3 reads TGTGCTAGTGGTTTGGAGGGAGTCACAGATACGCAGTATTTT. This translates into CASGLEGVTDTQYF.

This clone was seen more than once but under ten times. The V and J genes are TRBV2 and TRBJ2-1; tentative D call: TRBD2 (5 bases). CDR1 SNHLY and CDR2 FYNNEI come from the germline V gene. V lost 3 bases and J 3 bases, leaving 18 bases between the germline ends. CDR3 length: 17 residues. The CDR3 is CASSDSVYRGVYNEQFF. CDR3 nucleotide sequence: TGTGCCAGCAGTGATAGTGTTTATCGGGGAGTCTACAATGAGCAGTTCTTC. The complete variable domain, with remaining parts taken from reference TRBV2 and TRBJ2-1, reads EPEVTQTPSHQVTQMGQEVILRCVPISNHLYFYWYRQILGQKVEFLVSFYNNEISEKSEIFDDQFSVERPDGSNFTLKIRSTKLEDSAMYFCASSDSVYRGVYNEQFFGPGTRLTVL.

In DNA, the CDR3 is TGTGCCAGCAGACTTGAGGGGGGATTAAAGGGCTACACCTTC. Translation: CASRLEGGLKGYTF. This chain connects TRBV28 to TRBJ1-2; tentative D call: TRBD1 (6 bases). V was trimmed by 6 bases and J by 8 bases, leaving 19 bases between them. The germline V gene has CDR1 MDHEN and CDR2 SYDVKM. The CDR3 consists of 14 residues.

In DNA form, the CDR3 reads TGCAGCGGCGGGACAGGGCGAGAAGCTTTCTTT. This translates into CSGGTGREAFF. The chain is built from TRBV29-1 and TRBJ1-1; 9 positions match TRBD1. V was pared by 7 bases and J by 8 bases, with 5 bases of the junction left unmatched. Per the germline V gene, CDR1 is SQVTM and CDR2 is ANQGSEA. The CDR3 has 11 residues.

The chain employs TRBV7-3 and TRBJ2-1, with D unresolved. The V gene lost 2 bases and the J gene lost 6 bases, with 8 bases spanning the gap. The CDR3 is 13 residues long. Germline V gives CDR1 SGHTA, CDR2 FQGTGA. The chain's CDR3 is CASSLVGINEQFF. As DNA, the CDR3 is TGTGCCAGCAGCTTAGTAGGTATCAATGAGCAGTTCTTC.

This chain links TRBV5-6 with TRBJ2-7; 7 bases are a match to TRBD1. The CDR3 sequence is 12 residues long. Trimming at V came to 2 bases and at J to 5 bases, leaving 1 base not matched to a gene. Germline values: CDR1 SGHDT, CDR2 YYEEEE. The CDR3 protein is CASSLDRDEQYF. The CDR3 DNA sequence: TGTGCCAGCAGCTTAGACAGGGACGAGCAGTACTTC.

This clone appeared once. In DNA, the CDR3 is TGTGCCAGCAGCTTTCCGGGATTTAACACTGAAGCTTTCTTT. It translates to CASSFPGFNTEAFF. This chain uses TRBV7-9 with TRBJ1-1; D call uncertain. Germline values: CDR1 SEHNR, CDR2 FQNEAQ (reference sequence). V was clipped by 3 bases and J by 2 bases, with 10 bases between them. The CDR3 is 14 amino acids.

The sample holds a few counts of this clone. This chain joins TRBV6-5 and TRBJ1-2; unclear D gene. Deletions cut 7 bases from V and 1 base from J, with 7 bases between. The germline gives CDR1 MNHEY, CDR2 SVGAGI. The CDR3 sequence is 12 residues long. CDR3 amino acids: CASMGSNYGYTF. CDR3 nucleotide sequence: TGTGCCAGCATGGGTAGTAACTATGGCTACACCTTC.